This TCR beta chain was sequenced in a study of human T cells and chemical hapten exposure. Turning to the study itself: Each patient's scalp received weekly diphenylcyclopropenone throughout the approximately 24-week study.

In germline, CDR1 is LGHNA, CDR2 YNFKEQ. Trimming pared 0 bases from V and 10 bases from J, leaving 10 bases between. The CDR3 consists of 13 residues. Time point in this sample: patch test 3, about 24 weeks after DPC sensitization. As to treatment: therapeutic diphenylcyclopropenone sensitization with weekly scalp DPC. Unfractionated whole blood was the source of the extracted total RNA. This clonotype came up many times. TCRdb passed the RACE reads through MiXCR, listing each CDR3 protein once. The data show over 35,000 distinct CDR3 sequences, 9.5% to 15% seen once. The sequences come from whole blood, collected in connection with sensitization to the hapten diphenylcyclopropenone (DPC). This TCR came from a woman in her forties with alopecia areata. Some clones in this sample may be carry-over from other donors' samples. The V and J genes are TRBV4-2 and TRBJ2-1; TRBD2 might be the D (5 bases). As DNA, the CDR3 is TGTGCCAGCAGCCAAGAGGGAGCGCGAGAGCAGTTCTTC. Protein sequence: CASSQEGAREQFF.